This T cell receptor (beta chain) is from a study of T cells expressing NK-cell markers. Looking at the study overall: HCMV seropositivity characterized seven of the eight sequenced donors, and seronegativity one.

As for this clonotype: The antigen is undetermined.

The CDR3 runs 14 residues. The germline V gene has CDR1 SGHTA and CDR2 FQGNSA. Findings of the study overall: There were a handful of donors in whom these clonotypes also led the CD3+CD56-NKG2C+ fraction.

Libraries used 5'RACE template switching adding universal primer site and UMIs. TCRdb re-analyzed the 5' RACE reads; it lists each CDR3 protein once, without DNA. Seen in this sample are 200,000 to 300,000 distinct CDR3 sequences; the ten most common clones hold around 3.9%. This chain uses TRBV7-2 with TRBJ2-3; the TCRdb call, TRBD1, lacks DNA for checking. Sequenced input: blood T cells: a sorted CD56 or NKG2C T cell subset, CD4+ or CD8+ T cells, or bulk PBMC T cells (not recorded which). This sequence originates from a woman between 18 and 75 years old in good health. CDR3 protein: CASSFTPTGDTQYF. Based on the CDR3 plus reference TRBV7-2 and TRBJ2-3, the full variable domain is GAGVSQSPSNKVTEKGKDVELRCDPISGHTALYWYRQSLGQGLEFLIYFQGNSAPDKSGLPSDRFSAERTGGSVSTLTIQRTQQEDSAVYLCASSFTPTGDTQYFGPGTRLTVL.